Sequencing of this T cell receptor beta chain was carried out in a study of blood T cell repertoires in COVID-19. The wider study: T cells, B-cell-depleted T cells, or PBMCs supplied cDNA or gDNA.

CDR1 is SGHRS and CDR2 is YFSETQ in the germline V gene. This CDR3 is 12 amino acids long. V was cut by 1 base and J by 10 bases, with 9 bases left in between. Clones were sequenced by immunoSEQ multiplex PCR, and TCRdb holds only the in-frame ones, with some missing. The sample has some 96,000 clones, approximately 87% seen once. The V call is TRBV5-1, the J call TRBJ2-1; tentative D call: TRBD2 (5 bases). Sequencing used peripheral blood. The clonotype originates from a human donor in a cohort sampled during active COVID-19. The CDR3 DNA follows: TGCGCCAGCAGCTTGTTCGGGATCGAGCAGTTCTTC. Encoded protein: CASSLFGIEQFF. Combining the CDR3 with reference TRBV5-1 and TRBJ2-1 gives the whole variable domain KAGVTQTPRYLIKTRGQQVTLSCSPISGHRSVSWYQQTPGQGLQFLFEYFSETQRNKGNFPGRFSGRQFSNSRSEMNVSTLELGDSALYLCASSLFGIEQFFGPGTRLTVL.